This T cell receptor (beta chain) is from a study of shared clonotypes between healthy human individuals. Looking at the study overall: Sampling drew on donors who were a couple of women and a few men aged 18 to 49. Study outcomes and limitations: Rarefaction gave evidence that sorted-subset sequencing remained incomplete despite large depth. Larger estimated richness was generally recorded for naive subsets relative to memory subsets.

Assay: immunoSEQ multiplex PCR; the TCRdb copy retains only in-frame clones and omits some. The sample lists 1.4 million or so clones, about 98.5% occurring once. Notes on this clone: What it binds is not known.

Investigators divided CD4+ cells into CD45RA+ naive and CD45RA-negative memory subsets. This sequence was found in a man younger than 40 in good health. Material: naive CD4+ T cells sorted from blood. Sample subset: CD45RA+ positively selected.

This CDR3 reads CASSQDGGANYGYTF. CDR3 in DNA: TGCGCCAGCAGCCAAGATGGAGGGGCTAACTATGGCTACACCTTC. The V call is TRBV4-1, the J call TRBJ1-2; weak D call: TRBD1 (5 bases). Germline V gene sequence: CDR1 MGHRA, CDR2 YSYEKL. The CDR3 has 15 amino acids. V was shortened by 0 bases and J by 0 bases, with 8 bases between the two germline ends.